These 3 T cell receptor beta chains share one sample of origin, sequenced in a study of vaccination effects on CD4 cells after COVID-19. Antigens for these TCRs are unknown. Generated by immunoSEQ multiplex PCR, the TCRdb table keeps only in-frame clones and is missing some. This sample has 70,000 to 95,000 clones; more than 60% occur once, and the top ten carry roughly 1.2%. Under the ViraFEST assay, PBMC were stimulated with viral peptide pools so that antigen-specific CD4+ T cells expanded. Sequencing was performed afterwards. It was after 10 days of culture that CD4+ T cells were isolated. Everyone in the study got two shots of either the BNT162b2 or mRNA-1273 vaccine. The specimen was CD4+ T cells from PBMCs cultured with HCoV-OC43 spike peptides, collected after COVID-19 vaccination. Subset in this sample: HCoV-OC43 spike overlapping peptide pool stimulation. Receptor source: a human donor who received a COVID-19 vaccine.

This rearrangement joins TRBV2 to TRBJ2-7; 8 bases align to TRBD1. Trimming removed 3 bases from V and 2 bases from J; junction bases left unmatched: 6. The CDR3 spans 15 residues. CDR1 is SNHLY and CDR2 is FYNNEI in the germline V gene. Here the CDR3 DNA reads TGTGCCAGCAGTGACCGCCCGGGACAGGCCTACGAGCAGTACGTC. Translation gives CASSDRPGQAYEQYV.

This chain connects TRBV3-1 (or the pseudogene TRBV3-2) to TRBJ1-6; D unclear. This CDR3 spans 16 amino acids. Per germline, CDR1 LGHDT and CDR2 YNNKEL (reference sequence). The V and J ends lost 3 bases and 7 bases respectively, with 16 bases between them. CDR3 sequence reads: CASSQSRTGNNSPLHF. CDR3 DNA sequence: TGTGCCAGCAGCCAGTCTAGGACCGGTAACAATTCACCCCTCCACTTT.

The genes are TRBV6-5 and TRBJ1-5; D ambiguous. V was shortened by 6 bases and J by 0 bases, with 12 bases between the two germline ends. There are 15 residues in the CDR3. Germline loops: CDR1 MNHEY, CDR2 SVGAGI. CDR3 nucleotides: TGTGCCAGCAGCGTGACACAATATAGCAATCAGCCCCAGCATTTT. Translation gives CASSVTQYSNQPQHF.